Listed below are T cell receptor beta chains from one sample, sequenced in a study of human T cells and chemical hapten exposure. TCRdb redid the calling of the RACE reads with MiXCR, one entry per CDR3 protein. Here the sample spans about 50,000 distinct CDR3 sequences, approximately 10% being singletons. The sample in question was whole blood, obtained in connection with sensitization to the hapten diphenylcyclopropenone (DPC). The source of these receptors is a woman in her thirties with alopecia areata. Some clones in this sample may be carry-over from other donors' samples. Each CDR3 is given with its conserved first and last residue. The order of the fields is CDR3 protein, CDR3 DNA, J gene, V gene, D gene, clone size. A D gene is named only where the DNA matches it firmly. Not every row has a clone size; where given, it reads once, few, many or a size class.

cdr3_aa: CASTQGGALGNEQFF
cdr3_nt: TGTGCCAGCACCCAGGGGGGGGCCCTTGGCAATGAGCAGTTCTTC
j_call: TRBJ2-1
v_call: TRBV3-1
d_call: .
clone_size: .

cdr3_aa: CASTLGAGGYTDTQYF
cdr3_nt: TGTGCCAGCACCTTGGGGGCGGGGGGCTACACAGATACGCAGTATTTT
j_call: TRBJ2-3
v_call: TRBV5-5
d_call: TRBD2
clone_size: .

cdr3_aa: CAWTEARGRGPEAFF
cdr3_nt: TGTGCCTGGACCGAAGCGCGGGGGAGGGGACCTGAAGCTTTCTTT
j_call: TRBJ1-1
v_call: TRBV30
d_call: .
clone_size: few

cdr3_aa: CSPGLGAGTSVTQYF
cdr3_nt: TGCAGTCCAGGACTGGGGGCCGGAACCTCGGTTACGCAGTATTTT
j_call: TRBJ2-3
v_call: TRBV20-1
d_call: .
clone_size: .

cdr3_aa: CSASGLANTGELFF
cdr3_nt: TGCAGTGCGTCCGGCCTGGCGAACACCGGGGAGCTGTTTTTT
j_call: TRBJ2-2
v_call: TRBV20-1
d_call: .
clone_size: few

cdr3_aa: CASSLVAGGEQYF
cdr3_nt: TGTGCCAGCAGCTTAGTAGCGGGGGGGGAGCAGTACTTC
j_call: TRBJ2-7
v_call: TRBV7-2
d_call: TRBD2
clone_size: .

cdr3_aa: CASSLTRGGEQFF
cdr3_nt: TGTGCCAGCAGCTTAACGAGGGGCGGTGAGCAGTTCTTC
j_call: TRBJ2-1
v_call: TRBV7-3
d_call: .
clone_size: many

cdr3_aa: CAWRRVNTEAFF
cdr3_nt: TGTGCCTGGAGAAGGGTTAACACTGAAGCTTTCTTT
j_call: TRBJ1-1
v_call: TRBV30
d_call: .
clone_size: many

cdr3_aa: CAISESLGLPGDTQYF
cdr3_nt: TGTGCCATCAGTGAGTCGCTAGGGCTACCTGGCGATACGCAGTATTTT
j_call: TRBJ2-3
v_call: TRBV10-3
d_call: .
clone_size: few

cdr3_aa: CASSLLAGIDEQFF
cdr3_nt: TGTGCCAGCAGTTTACTAGCGGGGATCGATGAGCAGTTCTTC
j_call: TRBJ2-1
v_call: TRBV12-3/TRBV12-4
d_call: TRBD2
clone_size: few

cdr3_aa: CASSYLRETDTQYF
cdr3_nt: TGTGCCAGCAGTTACCTCAGGGAAACAGATACGCAGTATTTT
j_call: TRBJ2-3
v_call: TRBV6-2/TRBV6-3
d_call: .
clone_size: .

cdr3_aa: CASSLEQARYQPQHF
cdr3_nt: TGTGCCAGCAGCTTAGAACAAGCCAGATATCAGCCCCAGCATTTT
j_call: TRBJ1-5
v_call: TRBV7-2
d_call: .
clone_size: many

cdr3_aa: CASSLFGGSSYEQYF
cdr3_nt: TGTGCCAGCAGTTTATTTGGGGGATCGTCCTACGAGCAGTACTTC
j_call: TRBJ2-7
v_call: TRBV27
d_call: .
clone_size: .

cdr3_aa: CASSQGQQQLAWFF
cdr3_nt: TGTGCCAGCAGCCAAGGACAACAACAGTTGGCCTGGTTCTTC
j_call: TRBJ2-1
v_call: TRBV7-2
d_call: .
clone_size: many

cdr3_aa: CASSVRGGQPQHF
cdr3_nt: TGTGCCAGCAGCGTACGGGGAGGGCAGCCCCAGCATTTT
j_call: TRBJ1-5
v_call: TRBV9
d_call: .
clone_size: .

cdr3_aa: CASSLVAGGTKETQYF
cdr3_nt: TGCGCCAGCAGCTTGGTTGCAGGGGGCACGAAAGAGACCCAGTACTTC
j_call: TRBJ2-5
v_call: TRBV5-1
d_call: TRBD1
clone_size: few

cdr3_aa: CASSSTGPTQYF
cdr3_nt: TGTGCCAGCAGCTCCACAGGGCCTACGCAGTATTTT
j_call: TRBJ2-3
v_call: TRBV7-2
d_call: .
clone_size: few

cdr3_aa: CASSTLRDRSYNEQFF
cdr3_nt: TGTGCCAGCAGCACCCTACGGGACAGGTCTTACAATGAGCAGTTCTTC
j_call: TRBJ2-1
v_call: TRBV7-6
d_call: TRBD1
clone_size: .